A single sample is the source of the 12 T cell receptor beta chains below, sequenced in a study of radiotherapy plus CTLA-4 blockade in lung cancer. TCRdb keeps only in-frame clones here, not all; method: immunoSEQ multiplex PCR. In the table there are over 80,000 clones, around 82% of which are singletons. This material consisted of peripheral blood, taken from a patient treated with radiotherapy plus ipilimumab. Every receptor here comes from a human donor with non-small cell lung cancer who had stable disease on radiotherapy plus ipilimumab.

V and J are TRBV30 and TRBJ1-2; no definite D call. V lost 6 bases and J lost 1, with 6 bases in between. There are 11 residues in the CDR3. CDR1 is GTSNPN, CDR2 SVGIG, per germline (reference sequence). This chain's CDR3 is CACQSNYGYTF. The CDR3, as DNA: TGTGCCTGCCAAAGTAACTATGGCTACACCTTC. The variable domain in full, with the rest retrieved from reference TRBV30 and TRBJ1-2, is SQTIHQWPATLVQPVGSPLSLECTVEGTSNPNLYWYRQAAGRGLQLLFYSVGIGQISSEVPQNLSASRPQDRQFILSSKKLLLSDSGFYLCACQSNYGYTFGSGTRLTVV.

The V call is TRBV6-1, the J call TRBJ2-3, with TRBD2 matching over 10 bases. This CDR3 comprises 16 residues. Trimming at V came to 4 bases and at J to 2 bases, leaving 6 bases not matched to a gene. Germline-derived CDR1 and CDR2 are MNHNS and SASEGT. CDR3 DNA sequence: TGTGCCAGCAGTGGAGCAGCGGGGGGGATCACAGATACGCAGTATTTT. Translation: CASSGAAGGITDTQYF.

This chain joins TRBV29-1 and TRBJ2-1; 9 bases agree with TRBD1. CDR1 is SQVTM and CDR2 is ANQGSEA in the germline V gene. The CDR3 loop spans 13 amino acids. V trimming: 4 bases; J trimming: 8 bases; junction bases outside the gene matches: 6. The CDR3 spells CSVGQGVGDEQFF. The CDR3 region has the DNA TGCAGCGTTGGACAGGGGGTAGGGGATGAGCAGTTCTTC.

The J gene is TRBJ2-1, the V gene TRBV7-2; 10 bases agree with TRBD2. The CDR3 spans 16 residues. Germline V gives CDR1 SGHTA, CDR2 FQGNSA. V shed 6 bases and J 0 bases; nucleotides not matched to a gene: 5. The DNA for the CDR3 is TGTGCCAGCAGTCATAGCGGGGGGATCTCCTACAATGAGCAGTTCTTC. It codes for CASSHSGGISYNEQFF.

CDR3 nucleotides: TGTGCCAGCAGTTTAAGGGGAATGGGCTATGGCTACACCTTC. This encodes CASSLRGMGYGYTF. The chain has TRBV28 and TRBJ1-2; a weak D match, TRBD1 (5 bases). Trimming removed 2 bases from V and 4 bases from J, with 11 bases in between. CDR3 length: 14 amino acids. CDR1 and CDR2 (germline): MDHEN, SYDVKM.

This chain connects TRBV28 to TRBJ1-5; 8 bases match TRBD1. The V and J ends lost 5 bases and 2 bases, in that order; junction bases with no gene match: 8. The CDR3 contains 16 residues. The germline gives CDR1 MDHEN, CDR2 SYDVKM. The CDR3: CASSTLTGVGNQPQHF. CDR3 bases: TGTGCCAGCAGTACCTTGACAGGGGTGGGCAATCAGCCCCAGCATTTT.

This chain connects TRBV5-6 to TRBJ1-2; 10 nucleotides agree with TRBD1. The CDR3 is 15 residues long. The germline gives CDR1 SGHDT, CDR2 YYEEEE. V lost 4 bases to trimming and J lost 8 bases; unmatched junction nucleotides: 11. As DNA, the CDR3 is TGTGCCAGCAGCCCCCCTCCGGGACAGGGGAACGGCTACACCTTC. This sequence encodes CASSPPPGQGNGYTF.

The rearrangement uses TRBV9 and TRBJ2-2; no reliable D call. Germline CDR1 and CDR2: SGDLS and YYNGEE. There are 14 residues in the CDR3. The V end lost 4 bases, the J end lost 0 bases, and 7 bases lay between the germline ends. CDR3 bases: TGTGCCAGCAGCCTCGGCTCGAACACCGGGGAGCTGTTTTTT. Its protein product is CASSLGSNTGELFF.

The chain links TRBV19 to TRBJ1-5; a weak D match, TRBD1 (5 bases). This CDR3 has 12 amino acids. V lost 8 bases to trimming and J lost 7 bases, with 12 bases between them. Germline V gene lookup returns CDR1 LNHDA and CDR2 SQIVND (reference sequence). This CDR3 is CASGRRDQPQHF. The DNA of the CDR3 is TGTGCCAGTGGACGCCGGGACCAGCCCCAGCATTTT.

The rearrangement uses TRBV27 and TRBJ2-6, with 11 bases aligning to TRBD2. Germline V gene sequence: CDR1 MNHEY, CDR2 SMNVEV (reference sequence). The CDR3 totals 18 residues. The ends lost 6 bases at V and 4 bases at J; junction bases unmatched: 11. The CDR3 DNA reads TGTGCCAGCAGGCCATCTAGCGGGAGGCCCTTCGGGGCCAACGTCCTGACTTTC. Protein product: CASRPSSGRPFGANVLTF.

The rearrangement uses TRBV28 and TRBJ2-5; 9 nucleotides match TRBD1. There are 15 residues in the CDR3. Germline CDR1 MDHEN, CDR2 SYDVKM. With 3 bases clipped from V and 2 bases from J, the junction kept 4 bases outside the gene matches. The CDR3 reads CASSFGTGFQETQYF. For the CDR3, the DNA is TGTGCCAGCAGTTTCGGGACAGGGTTTCAAGAGACCCAGTACTTC.

This chain joins TRBV18 and TRBJ1-1; possibly TRBD1 for D (6 bases). The CDR3 totals 14 residues. In germline, CDR1 is KGHSH, CDR2 LQKENI. With 4 bases removed from V and 6 bases from J, the gap between germline ends came to 15 bases. The CDR3 coding sequence is TGTGCCAGCTCACAAAGTACAGGGTTGGCTGAAGCTTTCTTT. Translating it yields CASSQSTGLAEAFF.